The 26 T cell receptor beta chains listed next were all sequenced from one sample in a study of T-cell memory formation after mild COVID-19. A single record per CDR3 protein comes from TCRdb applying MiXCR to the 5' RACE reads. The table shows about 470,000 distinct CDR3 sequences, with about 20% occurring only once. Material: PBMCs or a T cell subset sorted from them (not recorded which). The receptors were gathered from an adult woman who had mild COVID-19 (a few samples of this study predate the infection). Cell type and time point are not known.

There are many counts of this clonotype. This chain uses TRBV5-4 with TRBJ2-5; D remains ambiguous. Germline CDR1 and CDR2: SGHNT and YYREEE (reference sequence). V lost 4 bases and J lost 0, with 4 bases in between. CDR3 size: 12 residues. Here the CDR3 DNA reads TGTGCCAGCAGCCGCTACCAAGAGACCCAGTACTTC. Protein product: CASSRYQETQYF.

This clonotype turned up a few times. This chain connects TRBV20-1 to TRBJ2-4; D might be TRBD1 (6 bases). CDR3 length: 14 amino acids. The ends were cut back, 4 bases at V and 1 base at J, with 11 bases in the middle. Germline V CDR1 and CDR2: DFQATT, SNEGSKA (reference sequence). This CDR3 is CSAKKGVAKNIQYF. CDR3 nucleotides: TGCAGTGCTAAGAAGGGGGTGGCCAAAAACATTCAGTACTTC.

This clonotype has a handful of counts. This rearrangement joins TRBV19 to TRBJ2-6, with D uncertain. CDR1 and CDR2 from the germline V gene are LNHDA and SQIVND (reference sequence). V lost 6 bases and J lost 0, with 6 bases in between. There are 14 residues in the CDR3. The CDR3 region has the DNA TGTGCCAGTAGGATCCTCTCTGGGGCCAACGTCCTGACTTTC. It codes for CASRILSGANVLTF. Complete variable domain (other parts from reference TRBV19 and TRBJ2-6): DGGITQSPKYLFRKEGQNVTLSCEQNLNHDAMYWYRQDPGQGLRLIYYSQIVNDFQKGDIAEGYSVSREKKESFPLTVTSAQKNPTAFYLCASRILSGANVLTFGAGSRLTVL.

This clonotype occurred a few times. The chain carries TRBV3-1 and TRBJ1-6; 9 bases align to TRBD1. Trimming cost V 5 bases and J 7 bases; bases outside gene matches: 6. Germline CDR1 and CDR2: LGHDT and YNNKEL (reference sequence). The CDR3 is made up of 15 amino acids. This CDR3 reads CASSYRGRGNSPLHF. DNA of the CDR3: TGTGCCAGCAGCTACAGGGGGCGCGGGAATTCACCCCTCCACTTT. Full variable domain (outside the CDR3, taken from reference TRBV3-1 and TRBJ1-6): DTAVSQTPKYLVTQMGNDKSIKCEQNLGHDTMYWYKQDSKKFLKIMFSYNNKELIINETVPNRFSPKSPDKAHLNLHINSLELGDSAVYFCASSYRGRGNSPLHFGNGTRLTVT.

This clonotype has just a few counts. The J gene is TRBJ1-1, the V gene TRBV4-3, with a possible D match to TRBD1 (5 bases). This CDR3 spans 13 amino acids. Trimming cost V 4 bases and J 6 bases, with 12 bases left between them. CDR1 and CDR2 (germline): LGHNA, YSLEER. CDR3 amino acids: CASSPQGRAEAFF. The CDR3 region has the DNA TGCGCCAGCAGCCCTCAGGGAAGAGCTGAAGCTTTCTTT.

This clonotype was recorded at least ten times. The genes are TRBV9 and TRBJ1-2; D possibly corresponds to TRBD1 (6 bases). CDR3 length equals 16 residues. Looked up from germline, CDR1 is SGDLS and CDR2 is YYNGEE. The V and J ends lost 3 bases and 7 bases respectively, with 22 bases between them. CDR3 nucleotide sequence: TGTGCCAGCAGCGCTGGAGGCGATGACAGGCTCGGTGGCTACACCTTC. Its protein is CASSAGGDDRLGGYTF.

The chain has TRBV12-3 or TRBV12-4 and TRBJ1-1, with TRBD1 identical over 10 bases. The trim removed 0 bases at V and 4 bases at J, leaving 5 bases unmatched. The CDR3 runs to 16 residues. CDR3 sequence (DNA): TGTGCCAGCAGTTTAGCGAATGGACAGGGGGGCACTGAAGCTTTCTTT. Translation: CASSLANGQGGTEAFF.

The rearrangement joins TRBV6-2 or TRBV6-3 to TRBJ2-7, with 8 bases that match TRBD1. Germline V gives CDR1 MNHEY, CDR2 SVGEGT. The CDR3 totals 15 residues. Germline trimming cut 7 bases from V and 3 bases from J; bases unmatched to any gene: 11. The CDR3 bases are TGTGCCAGCACCAACCATGGACAGGGAGACTACGAGCAGTACTTC. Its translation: CASTNHGQGDYEQYF.

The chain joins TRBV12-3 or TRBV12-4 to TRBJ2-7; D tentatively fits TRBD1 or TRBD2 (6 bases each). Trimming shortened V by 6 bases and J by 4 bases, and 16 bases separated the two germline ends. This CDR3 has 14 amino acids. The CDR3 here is CASSWGADTYEQYF. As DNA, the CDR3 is TGTGCCAGCAGCTGGGGGGCAGATACATACGAGCAGTACTTC.

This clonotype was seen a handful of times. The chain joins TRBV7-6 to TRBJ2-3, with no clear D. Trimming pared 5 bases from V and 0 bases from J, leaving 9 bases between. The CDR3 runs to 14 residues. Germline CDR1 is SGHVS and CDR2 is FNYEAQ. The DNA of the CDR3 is TGTGCCAGCAGCCGAGCGCCTAGCACAGATACGCAGTATTTT. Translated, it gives CASSRAPSTDTQYF.

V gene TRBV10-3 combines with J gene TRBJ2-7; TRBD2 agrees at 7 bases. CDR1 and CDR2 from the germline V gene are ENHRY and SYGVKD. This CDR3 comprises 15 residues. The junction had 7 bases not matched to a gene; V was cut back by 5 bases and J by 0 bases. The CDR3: CAISRDGGTSYEQYF. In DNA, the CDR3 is TGTGCCATCAGTAGGGACGGGGGGACCTCCTACGAGCAGTACTTC.

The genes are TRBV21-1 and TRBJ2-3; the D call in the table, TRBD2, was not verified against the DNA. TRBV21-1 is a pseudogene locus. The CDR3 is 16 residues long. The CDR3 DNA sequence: TGTGCCAGCAGCGCCATTCTAGCGGGGTTCACAGATACGCAGTATTTT. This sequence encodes CASSAILAGFTDTQYF.

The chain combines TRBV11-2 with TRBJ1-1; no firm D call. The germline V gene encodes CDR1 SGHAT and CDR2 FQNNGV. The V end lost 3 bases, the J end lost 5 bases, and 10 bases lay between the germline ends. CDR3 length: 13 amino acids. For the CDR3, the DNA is TGTGCCAGCAGCTTGGGCTTGGGAACTGAAGCTTTCTTT. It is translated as CASSLGLGTEAFF. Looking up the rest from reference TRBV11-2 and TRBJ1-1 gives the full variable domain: EAGVAQSPRYKIIEKRQSVAFWCNPISGHATLYWYQQILGQGPKLLIQFQNNGVVDDSQLPKDRFSAERLKGVDSTLKIQPAKLEDSAVYLCASSLGLGTEAFFGQGTRLTVV.

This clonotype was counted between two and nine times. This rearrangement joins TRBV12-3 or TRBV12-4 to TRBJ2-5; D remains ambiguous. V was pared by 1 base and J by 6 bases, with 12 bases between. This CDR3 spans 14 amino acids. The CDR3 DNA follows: TGTGCCAGCAGTTTAGGGTGGCCGGGCCAGACCCAGTACTTC. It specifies CASSLGWPGQTQYF.

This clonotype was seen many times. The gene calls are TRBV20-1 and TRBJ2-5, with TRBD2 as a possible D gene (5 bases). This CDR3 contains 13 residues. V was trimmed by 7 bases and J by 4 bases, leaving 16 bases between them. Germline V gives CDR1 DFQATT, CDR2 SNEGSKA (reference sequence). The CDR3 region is CSVETGVAETQYF. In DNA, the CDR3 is TGCAGTGTTGAGACCGGGGTGGCAGAGACCCAGTACTTC.

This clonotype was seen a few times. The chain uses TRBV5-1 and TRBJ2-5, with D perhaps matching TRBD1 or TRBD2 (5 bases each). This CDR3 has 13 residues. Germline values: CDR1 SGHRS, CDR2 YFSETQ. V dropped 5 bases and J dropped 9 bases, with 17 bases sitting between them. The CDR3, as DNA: TGCGCCAGCAGGGAGTCCGAGAAGGGACCCCAGTACTTC. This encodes CASRESEKGPQYF.

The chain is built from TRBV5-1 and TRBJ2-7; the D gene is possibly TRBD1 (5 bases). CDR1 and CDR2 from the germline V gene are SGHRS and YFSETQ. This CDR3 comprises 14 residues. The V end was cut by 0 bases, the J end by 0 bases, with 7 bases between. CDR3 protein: CASSLVDSSYEQYF. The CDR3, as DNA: TGCGCCAGCAGCTTGGTCGACAGCTCCTACGAGCAGTACTTC. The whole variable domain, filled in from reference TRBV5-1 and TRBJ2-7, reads KAGVTQTPRYLIKTRGQQVTLSCSPISGHRSVSWYQQTPGQGLQFLFEYFSETQRNKGNFPGRFSGRQFSNSRSEMNVSTLELGDSALYLCASSLVDSSYEQYFGPGTRLTVT.

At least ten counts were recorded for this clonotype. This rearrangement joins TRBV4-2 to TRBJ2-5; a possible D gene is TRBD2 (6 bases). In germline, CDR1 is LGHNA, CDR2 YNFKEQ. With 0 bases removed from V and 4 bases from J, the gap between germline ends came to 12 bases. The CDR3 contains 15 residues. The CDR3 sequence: CASSQDQLATETQYF. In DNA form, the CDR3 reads TGTGCCAGCAGCCAAGATCAGCTAGCGACAGAGACCCAGTACTTC.

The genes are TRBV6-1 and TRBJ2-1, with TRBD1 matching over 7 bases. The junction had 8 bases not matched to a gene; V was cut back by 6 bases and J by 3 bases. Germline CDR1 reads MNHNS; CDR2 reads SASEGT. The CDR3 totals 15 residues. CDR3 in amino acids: CASRVQGISYNEQFF. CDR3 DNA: TGTGCCAGCAGAGTACAGGGGATAAGCTACAATGAGCAGTTCTTC.

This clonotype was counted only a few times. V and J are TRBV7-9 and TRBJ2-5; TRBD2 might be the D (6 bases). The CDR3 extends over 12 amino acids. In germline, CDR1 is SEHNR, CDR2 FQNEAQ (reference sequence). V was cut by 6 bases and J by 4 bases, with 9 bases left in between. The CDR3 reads CASRGDSETQYF. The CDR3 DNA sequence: TGTGCCAGCAGAGGGGACTCAGAGACCCAGTACTTC.

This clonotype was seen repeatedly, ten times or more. This chain's CDR3 is CATSSLRGSYEQYF. The CDR3 nucleotides read TGTGCCACCAGCAGTCTCAGGGGATCCTACGAGCAGTACTTC. V gene TRBV15 combines with J gene TRBJ2-7, with D maybe TRBD1 (6 bases). The germline V gene encodes CDR1 LNHNV and CDR2 YYDKDF (reference sequence). V lost 3 bases, J lost 1 base, and 10 bases lay in between. The CDR3 sequence is 14 residues long.

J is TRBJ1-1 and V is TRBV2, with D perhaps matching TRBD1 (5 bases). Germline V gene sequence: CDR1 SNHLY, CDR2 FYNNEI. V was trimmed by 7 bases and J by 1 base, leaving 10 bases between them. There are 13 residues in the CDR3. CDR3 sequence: CASMEQGNTEAFF. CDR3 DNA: TGTGCCAGCATGGAGCAGGGGAACACTGAAGCTTTCTTT.

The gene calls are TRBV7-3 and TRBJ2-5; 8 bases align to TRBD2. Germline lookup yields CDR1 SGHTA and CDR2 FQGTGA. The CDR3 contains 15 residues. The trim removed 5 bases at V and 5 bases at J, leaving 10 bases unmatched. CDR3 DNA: TGTGCCAGCAGCCGCAGCGGGAGAAGTGGGGAGACCCAGTACTTC. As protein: CASSRSGRSGETQYF.

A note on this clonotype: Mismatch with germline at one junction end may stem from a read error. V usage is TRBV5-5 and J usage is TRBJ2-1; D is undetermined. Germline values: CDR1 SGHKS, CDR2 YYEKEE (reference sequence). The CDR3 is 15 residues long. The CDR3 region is CASSLSWASYNEKFF. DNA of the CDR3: TGTGCCAGCAGCTTGTCTTGGGCGTCCTACAATGAGAAGTTCTTC.

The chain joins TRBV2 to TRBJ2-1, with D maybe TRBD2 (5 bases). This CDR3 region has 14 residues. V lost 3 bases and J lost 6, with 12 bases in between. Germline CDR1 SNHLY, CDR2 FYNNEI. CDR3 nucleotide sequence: TGTGCCAGCAGTGATCGCCTAGCCCTCAATGAGCAGTTCTTC. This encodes CASSDRLALNEQFF.

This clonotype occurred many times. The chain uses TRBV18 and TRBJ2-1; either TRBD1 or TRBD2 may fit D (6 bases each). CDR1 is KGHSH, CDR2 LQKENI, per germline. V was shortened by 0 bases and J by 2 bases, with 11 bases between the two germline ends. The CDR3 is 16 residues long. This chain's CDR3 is CASSPPTGGAYNEQFF. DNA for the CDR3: TGTGCCAGCTCACCACCGACAGGAGGGGCCTACAATGAGCAGTTCTTC.